The subject of this entry is one T cell receptor beta chain. What it binds is unknown. These data are taken from a study of cytomegalovirus exposure and HLA in healthy donors. Study overall: In an early release, HLA-typed donors contributed tens of millions of unique TCR sequences.

Germline V gene lookup returns CDR1 KGHSH and CDR2 LQKENI. The CDR3 runs 15 residues. Nominally healthy donors provided the samples, though records likely missed some immune exposures. Study-wide findings and caveats: The dataset shows that most TCR sequences were rare, while some public TCRs occurred in many donors.

PCR primers comprised 60 Vbeta and 13 Jbeta primers. In the source study's methods: Roughly 81 million unique TCR beta chains, 9.5 million to 14 million shared, were counted in a later analysis. The protocol was immunoSEQ multiplex PCR, while the TCRdb copy is restricted to in-frame clones and leaves out a portion. V, J and clone size were drawn from that table, and D and trimming were deduced from the DNA. Of roughly 200,000 clones listed, 70% to 80% are singletons. The clonotype was recovered from a male donor in good health and CMV-seronegative. The V and J genes are TRBV18 and TRBJ2-5; 7 positions agree with TRBD1. The J call may be incorrect, as the DNA end agrees better with TRBJ2-7. The sequenced sample consisted of PBMCs. The CDR3 is CASSPSGQPSYEQYF. The CDR3 DNA follows: TGTGCCAGCTCACCATCGGGACAGCCGAGCTACGAGCAGTACTTC.